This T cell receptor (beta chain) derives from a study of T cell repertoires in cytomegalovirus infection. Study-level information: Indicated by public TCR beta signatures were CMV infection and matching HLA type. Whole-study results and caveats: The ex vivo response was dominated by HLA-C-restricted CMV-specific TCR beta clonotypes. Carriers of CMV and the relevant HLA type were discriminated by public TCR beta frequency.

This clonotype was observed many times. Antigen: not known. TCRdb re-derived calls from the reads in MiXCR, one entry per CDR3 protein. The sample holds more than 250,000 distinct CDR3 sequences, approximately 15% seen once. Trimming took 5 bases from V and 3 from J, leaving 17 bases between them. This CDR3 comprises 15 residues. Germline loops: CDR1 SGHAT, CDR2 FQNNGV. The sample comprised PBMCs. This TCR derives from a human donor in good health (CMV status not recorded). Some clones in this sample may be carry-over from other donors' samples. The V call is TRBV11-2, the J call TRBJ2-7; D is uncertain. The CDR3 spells CASSGRYKAGYEQYF. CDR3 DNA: TGTGCCAGCAGCGGACGATATAAAGCAGGCTACGAGCAGTACTTC.